The 25 T cell receptor beta chains listed next were all sequenced from one sample in a study of T cell responses to AZD1222 COVID-19 vaccine (dated by TCRdb to about 2021). Library prep was done by the immunoSEQ multiplex PCR assay. As stored in TCRdb, this immuneACCESS dataset retains in-frame rearrangements with V and J assigned. A fraction of the clones does not appear; measured against another copy, unresolved V genes explain less than half of the discrepancy, and the remainder lacks a known reason. This sample gives 130,000 to 150,000 clones in total; roughly 90% of them show up just once. The biggest ten clones account for less than 2% of the sample. The intended sense of this specimen's time point label: about 28 days (+/-7) after the second vaccine dose. Sample: peripheral blood, taken 28 days after the second AZD1222 dose. The receptor set was obtained from an adult who received the AZD1222 COVID-19 vaccine.

The chain carries TRBV24-1 and TRBJ2-1; a possible D gene is TRBD1 (6 bases). Trimming took off 3 bases at V and 6 bases at J, with 11 bases between the two ends. Germline loops: CDR1 KGHDR, CDR2 SFDVKD. This CDR3 is 14 amino acids long. The CDR3 region has the DNA TGTGCCACCAGTGATGCTAGAGGGGGCAATGAGCAGTTCTTC. Amino acids: CATSDARGGNEQFF.

Concerning this clone: The same CDR3 can be traced to other DNA sequences in this sample. The rearrangement links TRBV5-8 to TRBJ1-1; D is unresolved. From germline, CDR1 is SGHTS and CDR2 YDEGEE. V was pared by 0 bases and J by 1 base, with 4 bases between. This CDR3 has 13 residues. The CDR3 sequence: CASSLERNTEAFF. The CDR3 bases are TGTGCCAGCAGCTTGGAAAGGAACACTGAAGCTTTCTTT.

The chain combines TRBV10-2 with TRBJ1-3; D possibly corresponds to TRBD1 (5 bases). The germline V gene has CDR1 WSHSY and CDR2 SAAADI. CDR3 length equals 16 residues. Trimming stripped 7 bases from V and 0 bases from J, with 16 bases between. This chain's CDR3 is CASTVGLTHSGNTIYF. CDR3 DNA: TGCGCCAGCACCGTGGGACTGACTCACTCTGGAAACACCATATATTTT.

This sequence joins TRBV6-5 and TRBJ1-2; D gene unclear. The CDR3 is made up of 13 amino acids. CDR1 and CDR2 (germline): MNHEY, SVGAGI. Deletions cut 6 bases from V and 8 bases from J, with 16 bases between. The CDR3 sequence: CASSRGPLNGYTF. CDR3 DNA sequence: TGTGCCAGCAGCCGAGGGCCCTTAAACGGCTACACCTTC.

CDR3 bases: TGCGCCAGCAGCCTACTAGCGGGAGTTGGAAATGAGCAGTTCTTC. This codes for CASSLLAGVGNEQFF. V is TRBV4-1 and J is TRBJ2-1; 11 bases line up with TRBD2. Germline values: CDR1 MGHRA, CDR2 YSYEKL. The CDR3 contains 15 residues. The junction had 6 bases not matched to a gene; V was cut back by 4 bases and J by 7 bases.

CDR3: CSVDRRGTGNTIYF. CDR3 in DNA: TGCAGCGTTGATCGCAGGGGGACTGGAAACACCATATATTTT. The chain uses TRBV29-1 and TRBJ1-3; 7 bases are a match to TRBD1. Trimming at V came to 3 bases and at J to 2 bases, leaving 4 bases not matched to a gene. The CDR3 totals 14 residues. Looked up from germline, CDR1 is SQVTM and CDR2 is ANQGSEA.

This chain connects TRBV7-2 to TRBJ2-1; 7 nucleotides match TRBD1. Unmatched junction bases numbered 15, after V lost 5 bases and J lost 2 bases. The CDR3 is made up of 18 amino acids. Germline V gene sequence: CDR1 SGHTA, CDR2 FQGNSA. In DNA, the CDR3 is TGTGCCAGCAGCGTACATATCCCCGGACAGGCAGCCTACAATGAGCAGTTCTTC. It translates to CASSVHIPGQAAYNEQFF.

This rearrangement joins TRBV3-1 (or the pseudogene TRBV3-2) to TRBJ2-1, with D possibly matching TRBD2 (6 bases). Germline-derived CDR1 and CDR2 are LGHDT and YNNKEL (reference sequence). The CDR3 has 17 residues. Trimming left V 3 bases short and J 0 bases short, with 15 bases between. The CDR3 DNA follows: TGTGCCAGCAGCCACCGACCAGGGACTGGCTCCTACAATGAGCAGTTCTTC. This translates into CASSHRPGTGSYNEQFF.

The chain is built from TRBV20-1 and TRBJ1-5; D is uncertain. In germline, CDR1 is DFQATT, CDR2 SNEGSKA (reference sequence). The CDR3 contains 15 residues. With 3 bases removed from V and 0 bases from J, the gap between germline ends came to 12 bases. The CDR3 DNA is TGCAGTGCTAGTTCGCGGGGATATAGCAATCAGCCCCAGCATTTT. Protein product: CSASSRGYSNQPQHF.

The chain combines TRBV24-1 with TRBJ2-1; D is uncertain. The CDR3 has 13 residues. Trimming shortened V by 4 bases and J by 0 bases, and 3 bases separated the two germline ends. The germline CDR1 and CDR2 sequences are KGHDR and SFDVKD. This CDR3 is CATSDRSYNEQFF. DNA of the CDR3: TGTGCCACCAGTGACCGCTCCTACAATGAGCAGTTCTTC.

J is TRBJ1-1 and V is TRBV6-5; TRBD1 is a possible D gene (5 bases). V was trimmed by 2 bases and J by 9 bases, leaving 16 bases between them. The CDR3 consists of 14 residues. Germline CDR1 reads MNHEY; CDR2 reads SVGAGI. The CDR3, as DNA: TGTGCCAGCAGTTACAGGGGAGTCCGCTACCAAGCTTTCTTT. Encoded protein: CASSYRGVRYQAFF.

The genes are TRBV2 and TRBJ1-3; D is undetermined. In germline, CDR1 is SNHLY, CDR2 FYNNEI. This CDR3 region has 12 residues. Trimming removed 5 bases from V and 0 bases from J, with 2 bases in between. The CDR3 sequence is CASSYSGNTIYF. The CDR3 region has the DNA TGTGCCAGCAGTTACTCTGGAAACACCATATATTTT.

The rearrangement links TRBV11-1 to TRBJ2-5; 11 positions match TRBD1. From germline, CDR1 is SGHAT and CDR2 FQDESV (reference sequence). The CDR3 consists of 13 residues. J gave up 5 bases and V 5 bases, and 1 base lay outside the gene matches. The CDR3 DNA is TGTGCCAGCAGCAGGGACAGGGGGGAGACCCAGTACTTC. Translation gives CASSRDRGETQYF.

The J gene is TRBJ2-5, the V gene TRBV7-2, with D unclear. Per the germline V gene, CDR1 is SGHTA and CDR2 is FQGNSA. V lost 3 bases, J lost 5 bases, and 16 bases lay in between. This CDR3 comprises 15 residues. The CDR3 DNA sequence: TGTGCCAGCAGCTTGCAGAGAGCCTTCGGGGAGACCCAGTACTTC. It yields the protein CASSLQRAFGETQYF.

The chain has TRBV19 and TRBJ2-1; D remains unclear. Per the germline V gene, CDR1 is LNHDA and CDR2 is SQIVND (reference sequence). There are 11 residues in the CDR3. V lost 4 bases and J 2 bases, leaving 0 bases between the germline ends. CDR3 sequence reads: CASSTYNEQFF. Here the CDR3 DNA reads TGTGCCAGTAGTACCTACAATGAGCAGTTCTTC.

This chain links TRBV5-1 with TRBJ2-1; the match to TRBD2 covers 10 bases. CDR3 length: 13 residues. Germline V gives CDR1 SGHRS, CDR2 YFSETQ. V was pared by 6 bases and J by 10 bases, with 7 bases of the junction left unmatched. The CDR3 DNA sequence: TGCGCCAGCACTATAGCGGGGGGAAGGGAGCAGTTCTTC. It yields the protein CASTIAGGREQFF.

V is TRBV2 and J is TRBJ1-5; no clear D. The V gene lost 5 bases and the J gene lost 9 bases, with 11 bases spanning the gap. There are 12 residues in the CDR3. Germline CDR1 and CDR2: SNHLY and FYNNEI. The CDR3, as DNA: TGTGCCAGCAGTCCTAGGGCGGGGCCCCAGCATTTT. This codes for CASSPRAGPQHF.

The chain combines TRBV3-1 (or the pseudogene TRBV3-2) with TRBJ1-2; D is unclear. Looked up from germline, CDR1 is LGHDT and CDR2 is YNNKEL (reference sequence). The CDR3 has 13 residues. V lost 3 bases to trimming and J lost 7 bases, with 12 bases between them. In DNA form, the CDR3 reads TGTGCCAGCAGCCACCAGGAAGGTGGTGGCTACACCTTC. Translated: CASSHQEGGGYTF.

The chain carries TRBV5-1 and TRBJ1-2; possible D gene TRBD1, 5 bases. This CDR3 region has 15 residues. CDR1 SGHRS and CDR2 YFSETQ come from the germline V gene. V was trimmed by 3 bases and J by 2 bases, leaving 14 bases between them. CDR3 DNA sequence: TGCGCCAGCAGCTCACAGGCTTCTCAAAACTATGGCTACACCTTC. This translates into CASSSQASQNYGYTF.

The gene calls are TRBV2 and TRBJ1-5; 8 nucleotides align to TRBD1. The CDR3 has 13 residues. The V and J ends lost 8 bases and 9 bases, in that order; junction bases with no gene match: 9. CDR1 is SNHLY and CDR2 is FYNNEI in the germline V gene. The CDR3 spells CASGQGKWMPQHF. The CDR3 region has the DNA TGTGCCAGCGGACAGGGAAAGTGGATGCCCCAGCATTTT.

The V and J genes are TRBV7-2 and TRBJ2-5; 8 bases are shared with TRBD1. The V gene end was trimmed by 4 bases and the J gene end by 4 bases; junction bases not matched to a gene: 8. The germline V gene has CDR1 SGHTA and CDR2 FQGNSA. This CDR3 contains 15 residues. The CDR3 sequence: CASSSPGQALETQYF. CDR3 sequence (DNA): TGTGCCAGCAGCTCGCCGGGACAGGCCTTAGAGACCCAGTACTTC. The full variable domain, in which reference TRBV7-2 and TRBJ2-5 provide the parts outside the CDR3, is GAGVSQSPSNKVTEKGKDVELRCDPISGHTALYWYRQSLGQGLEFLIYFQGNSAPDKSGLPSDRFSAERTGGSVSTLTIQRTQQEDSAVYLCASSSPGQALETQYFGPGTRLLVL.

The chain is built from TRBV18 and TRBJ1-1; perhaps TRBD1 as D (6 bases). The CDR3 loop spans 14 amino acids. Between the trimmed V and J ends, which lost 3 bases and 1 base, there was a span of 9 bases. From germline, CDR1 is KGHSH and CDR2 LQKENI. This chain's CDR3 is CASSPRQANTEAFF. The DNA for the CDR3 is TGTGCCAGCTCACCTAGACAGGCGAACACTGAAGCTTTCTTT.

The chain joins TRBV3-1 (or the pseudogene TRBV3-2) to TRBJ2-3; a possible D gene is TRBD2 (5 bases). Trimming removed 3 bases from V and 6 bases from J, with 16 bases in between. CDR1 is LGHDT, CDR2 YNNKEL, per germline (reference sequence). The CDR3 loop spans 15 amino acids. The CDR3 sequence is CASSQWVDRGDTQYF. Here the CDR3 DNA reads TGTGCCAGCAGCCAGTGGGTGGATCGCGGGGATACGCAGTATTTT.

The V call is TRBV3-1 (or the pseudogene TRBV3-2), the J call TRBJ1-2, with 8 bases aligning to TRBD1. V shed 4 bases and J 13 bases; nucleotides not matched to a gene: 14. This CDR3 spans 14 amino acids. Germline V gene lookup returns CDR1 LGHDT and CDR2 YNNKEL (reference sequence). CDR3 residues: CASSPETTGDSCTF. DNA for the CDR3: TGTGCCAGCAGCCCGGAGACGACAGGGGACTCCTGCACCTTC.

This sequence joins TRBV24-1 and TRBJ1-6; 11 positions match TRBD1. Trimming at V came to 4 bases and at J to 10 bases, leaving 5 bases not matched to a gene. The germline gives CDR1 KGHDR, CDR2 SFDVKD. CDR3 length: 15 residues. As DNA, the CDR3 is TGTGCCACCAGTGACCGGACAGGGGGCAGATCACCCCTCCACTTT. Residues: CATSDRTGGRSPLHF.